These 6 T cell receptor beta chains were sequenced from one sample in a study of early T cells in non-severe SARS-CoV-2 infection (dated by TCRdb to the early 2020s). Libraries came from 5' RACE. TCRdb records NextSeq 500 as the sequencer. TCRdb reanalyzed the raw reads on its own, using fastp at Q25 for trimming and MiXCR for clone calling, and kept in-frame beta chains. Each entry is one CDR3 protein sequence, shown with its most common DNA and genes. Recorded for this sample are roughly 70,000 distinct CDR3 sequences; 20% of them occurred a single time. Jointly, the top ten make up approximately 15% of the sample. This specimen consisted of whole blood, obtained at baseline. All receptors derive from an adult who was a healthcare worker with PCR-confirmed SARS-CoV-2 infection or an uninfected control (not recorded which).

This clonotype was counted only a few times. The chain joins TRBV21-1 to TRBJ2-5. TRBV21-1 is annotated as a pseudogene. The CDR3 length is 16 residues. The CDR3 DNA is TGTGCCAGCAGCAAAGAGATAGAGGAGAAGCAAGAGACCCAGTACTTC. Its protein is CASSKEIEEKQETQYF.

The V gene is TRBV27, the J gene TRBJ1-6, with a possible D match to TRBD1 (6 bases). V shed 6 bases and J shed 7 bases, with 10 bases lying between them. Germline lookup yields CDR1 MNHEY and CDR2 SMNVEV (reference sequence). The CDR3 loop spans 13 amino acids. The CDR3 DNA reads TGTGCCAGCAGGAGACAGGACAATTCACCCCTCCACTTT. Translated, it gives CASRRQDNSPLHF.

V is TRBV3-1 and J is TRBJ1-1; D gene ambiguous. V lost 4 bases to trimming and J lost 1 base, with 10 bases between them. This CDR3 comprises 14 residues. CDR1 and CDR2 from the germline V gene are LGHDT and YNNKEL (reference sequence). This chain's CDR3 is CASSLHTPNTEAFF. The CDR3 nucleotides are TGTGCCAGCAGCCTGCATACACCGAACACTGAAGCTTTCTTT.

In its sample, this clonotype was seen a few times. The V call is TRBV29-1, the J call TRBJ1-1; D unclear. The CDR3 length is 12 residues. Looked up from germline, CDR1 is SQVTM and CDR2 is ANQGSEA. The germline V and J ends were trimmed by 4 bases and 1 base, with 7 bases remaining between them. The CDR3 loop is CSVADGNTEAFF. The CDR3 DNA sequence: TGCAGCGTTGCCGACGGGAACACTGAAGCTTTCTTT.

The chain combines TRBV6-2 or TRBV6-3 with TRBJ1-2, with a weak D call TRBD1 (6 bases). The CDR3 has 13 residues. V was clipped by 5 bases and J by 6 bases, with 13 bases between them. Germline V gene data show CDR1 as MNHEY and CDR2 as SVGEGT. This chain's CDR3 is CASSHTRQDGYTF. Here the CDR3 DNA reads TGTGCCAGCAGTCATACTAGACAGGATGGCTACACCTTC.

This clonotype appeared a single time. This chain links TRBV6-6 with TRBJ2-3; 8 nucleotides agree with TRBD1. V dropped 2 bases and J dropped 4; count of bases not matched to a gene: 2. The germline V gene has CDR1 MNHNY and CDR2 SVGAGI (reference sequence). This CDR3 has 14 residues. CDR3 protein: CASSYGQGPDTQYF. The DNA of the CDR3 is TGTGCCAGCAGTTACGGACAGGGCCCAGATACGCAGTATTTT.